This entry lists 23 T cell receptor beta chains sequenced from one sample in a study of low-dose radiotherapy and immunotherapy resistance in tumors. Both TCRalpha and TCRbeta chains were reverse transcribed with V-gene-specific primers. The authors ran around 19 PCR cycles to amplify TCRs with a constant-region primer and V-primer adapter. Using its own MiXCR run on the reads, TCRdb lists one record per CDR3 protein. The sample gives about 82,000 distinct CDR3 sequences, approximately 20% of which show up once; around 6.1% is in the top ten. The sample's time point: before trial treatment. The input for sequencing was PBMCs, taken before treatment. Every receptor here comes from a male donor with prostate cancer.

In this sample, this clonotype turned up many times. This chain uses TRBV29-1 with TRBJ1-2; D possibly corresponds to TRBD1 (6 bases). V lost 0 bases and J 4 bases, leaving 12 bases between the germline ends. Germline loops: CDR1 SQVTM, CDR2 ANQGSEA. The CDR3 sequence is 14 residues long. The CDR3 bases are TGCAGCGTTGAAGATCTGGGGGCGAGCTATGGCTACACCTTC. Its protein product is CSVEDLGASYGYTF.

For this clonotype: One junction end does not reproduce the germline sequence, and a read error may be involved. V usage is TRBV7-2 and J usage is TRBJ2-1, with TRBD1 identical over 9 bases. The germline V gene encodes CDR1 SGHTA and CDR2 FQGNSA. This CDR3 is built from 15 residues. The CDR3 coding sequence is TGTGCCTGCAGCGTTGTGACAGGGGGGTGGGATGAGCAGTTCTTC. Translated: CACSVVTGGWDEQFF.

In this sample, this clonotype turned up many times. This chain connects TRBV5-4 to TRBJ2-5; a weak D match, TRBD1 (6 bases). Germline V lookup: CDR1 SGHNT, CDR2 YYREEE (reference sequence). This CDR3 region has 14 residues. The V end was cut by 4 bases, the J end by 4 bases, with 14 bases between. The CDR3 here is CASSAPGHGETQYF. For the CDR3, the DNA is TGTGCCAGCAGCGCCCCGGGACACGGAGAGACCCAGTACTTC.

The table lists this clonotype with many counts. This rearrangement joins TRBV29-1 to TRBJ2-7; D may match TRBD1 or TRBD2 (6 bases each). Germline loops: CDR1 SQVTM, CDR2 ANQGSEA. CDR3 length equals 14 residues. V lost 7 bases and J lost 2, with 18 bases in between. The CDR3 DNA is TGCAGCGCAAAAGACAGGAGGGGTCCCTACGAGCAGTACTTC. This gives the protein CSAKDRRGPYEQYF.

Ten or more counts support this clonotype. J is TRBJ2-7 and V is TRBV12-3 or TRBV12-4; the D gene is possibly TRBD2 (6 bases). CDR3 length equals 16 residues. Trimming removed 3 bases from V and 2 bases from J, with 17 bases in between. CDR3 DNA: TGTGCCAGCAGTTTTCGGTCCGGAGGGACCCCCTACGAGCAGTACTTC. Amino acid sequence: CASSFRSGGTPYEQYF.

There are many counts of this clonotype. The chain joins TRBV6-1 to TRBJ1-1; 9 bases map to TRBD1. V was clipped by 4 bases and J by 2 bases; unmatched bases: 11. Germline-derived CDR1 and CDR2 are MNHNS and SASEGT. The length of the CDR3 is 17 residues. The CDR3 protein is CASSAQGALTSNTEAFF. CDR3 bases: TGTGCCAGCAGTGCACAGGGGGCCCTTACTTCAAACACTGAAGCTTTCTTT.

This clonotype was recorded at least ten times. The rearrangement uses TRBV14 and TRBJ2-1, with D perhaps matching TRBD1 (6 bases). With 4 bases removed from V and 3 bases from J, the gap between germline ends came to 10 bases. The germline CDR1 and CDR2 sequences are SGHDN and FVKESK. The CDR3 sequence is 14 residues long. In nucleotides, the CDR3 is TGTGCCAGCAGCCTTGGCAGGGGCTACAATGAGCAGTTCTTC. Protein product: CASSLGRGYNEQFF.

This clonotype was seen many times. J is TRBJ1-4 and V is TRBV28, with D unresolved. The CDR3 runs to 13 residues. Germline V gene sequence: CDR1 MDHEN, CDR2 SYDVKM. V lost 3 bases and J 7 bases, leaving 9 bases between the germline ends. Written as DNA, the CDR3 is TGTGCCAGCAGTTTGGCACAGCCTGAAAAACTGTTTTTT. It specifies CASSLAQPEKLFF.

This clonotype was counted many times. The genes are TRBV11-3 and TRBJ2-3; D call uncertain. V was trimmed by 5 bases and J by 3 bases, leaving 6 bases between them. The CDR3 length is 12 residues. From germline, CDR1 is SGHNT and CDR2 YENEEA. CDR3 sequence reads: CASSHGTDTQYF. In nucleotides, the CDR3 is TGTGCCAGCAGCCACGGTACAGATACGCAGTATTTT.

This clonotype has ten or more counts. This chain uses TRBV10-3 with TRBJ1-1; the D is unclear. Trimming took 5 bases from V and 4 from J, leaving 14 bases between them. There are 14 residues in the CDR3. The germline V gene encodes CDR1 ENHRY and CDR2 SYGVKD. The CDR3 nucleotides are TGTGCCATCAGTCAGGACTACCTAACCACTGAAGCTTTCTTT. This sequence encodes CAISQDYLTTEAFF.

This clonotype was detected ten times or more. The CDR3 DNA reads as TGTGTCACTTCCGGGGCCCCAGATACGCAGTATTTT. It translates to CVTSGAPDTQYF. V is TRBV27 and J is TRBJ2-3; D is perhaps TRBD1 or TRBD2 (5 bases each). The length of the CDR3 is 12 residues. Germline V CDR1 and CDR2: MNHEY, SMNVEV (reference sequence).

A note on this clonotype: The DNA is left out, because the CDR3 cannot be placed on it with certainty; the CDR3 is given as TCRdb lists it. This chain's CDR3 is CASTNQTSMYLCASSFRGLYEQYF. The rearrangement links TRBV5-1 to TRBJ2-7. Looked up from germline, CDR1 is SGHRS and CDR2 is YFSETQ. Termini included, the CDR3 measures 24 amino acids.

The chain carries TRBV5-1 and TRBJ2-7; 8 bases align to TRBD1. V gave up 0 bases and J gave up 3 bases; unmatched junction bases: 5. CDR3 length: 15 residues. Germline CDR1 reads SGHRS; CDR2 reads YFSETQ. The CDR3 region has the DNA TGCGCCAGCAGCTTGGGAGGGACAGGCTACTACGAGCAGTACTTC. Protein sequence: CASSLGGTGYYEQYF.

V usage is TRBV5-1 and J usage is TRBJ1-6; TRBD1 might be the D (6 bases). Germline CDR1 and CDR2: SGHRS and YFSETQ. The V end was cut by 0 bases, the J end by 12 bases, with 16 bases between. This CDR3 is built from 15 residues. The CDR3 bases are TGCGCCAGCAGCTTGGATGGATCACAGGGCTTACCCCTCCACTTT. It codes for CASSLDGSQGLPLHF.

This clonotype came up many times. This chain uses TRBV5-1 with TRBJ2-2; 7 bases are shared with TRBD2. The V gene end was trimmed by 2 bases and the J gene end by 6 bases; junction bases not matched to a gene: 1. Per the germline V gene, CDR1 is SGHRS and CDR2 is YFSETQ. This CDR3 is built from 13 residues. The CDR3 here is CASSFAGAGELFF. CDR3 sequence (DNA): TGCGCCAGCAGCTTTGCGGGGGCCGGGGAGCTGTTTTTT.

This clonotype was counted many times. The chain employs TRBV4-1 and TRBJ2-1; 8 bases agree with TRBD2. The CDR3 loop spans 16 amino acids. Germline CDR1 reads MGHRA; CDR2 reads YSYEKL. V was clipped by 2 bases and J by 7 bases; unmatched bases: 10. CDR3 nucleotides: TGCGCCAGCAGCCAAATGGGTAGCGGGATTGGAAATGAGCAGTTCTTC. Amino acids: CASSQMGSGIGNEQFF.

This clonotype has a count of ten or more. This rearrangement joins TRBV7-9 to TRBJ2-2, with a weak D call TRBD2 (5 bases). Germline V CDR1 and CDR2: SEHNR, FQNEAQ (reference sequence). Trimming shortened V by 5 bases and J by 6 bases, and 13 bases separated the two germline ends. This CDR3 spans 14 amino acids. CDR3 nucleotides: TGTGCCAGCAGCCTAACTAGTTTTGCCGGGGAGCTGTTTTTT. Amino acids: CASSLTSFAGELFF.

This clonotype has a count of ten or more. The CDR3 loop is CASSLQLAGGIEQFF. CDR3 sequence (DNA): TGCGCCAGCAGCTTACAACTAGCGGGAGGGATTGAGCAGTTCTTC. The V call is TRBV5-1, the J call TRBJ2-1, with TRBD2 matching 13 bases. The CDR3 sequence is 15 residues long. J lost 9 bases, V lost 2 bases, and 5 bases had no gene match. Germline CDR1 is SGHRS and CDR2 is YFSETQ.

As for this clonotype: Given a much more abundant clone one base away, this may be a read error. V usage is TRBV4-3 and J usage is TRBJ1-4; tentative D call: TRBD1 (5 bases). Germline V gene data show CDR1 as LGHNA and CDR2 as YSLEER. V lost 6 bases and J lost 11, with 22 bases in between. This CDR3 is built from 15 residues. The CDR3 loop is CASSNTGQGTDKLFF. As DNA, the CDR3 is TGCGCCAGCAGTAACACAGGTCAGGGCACTGATAAACTGTTTTTT.

About this clonotype itself: One junction end does not reproduce the germline sequence, and a read error may be involved. The rearrangement joins TRBV7-9 to TRBJ1-1; D uncertain. Germline V CDR1 and CDR2: SEHNR, FQNEAQ (reference sequence). CDR3 length: 11 amino acids. This CDR3 reads CASSSSYTVIF. CDR3 bases: TGTGCCAGCAGCTCAAGTTACACGGTTATCTTT.

Many counts were recorded for this clonotype. J is TRBJ2-4 and V is TRBV12-2. TRBV12-2 is a pseudogene. The CDR3 length is 15 residues. CDR3 amino acids: CASRFGRIAKNIQYF. The CDR3 DNA reads TGTGCAAGTCGCTTCGGCAGGATAGCCAAAAACATTCAGTACTTC.

The rearrangement links TRBV10-3 to TRBJ2-2; either TRBD1 or TRBD2 may supply D (5 bases each). Germline CDR1 and CDR2: ENHRY and SYGVKD. The CDR3 has 14 residues. Trimming cost V 5 bases and J 3 bases, with 10 bases left between them. CDR3 sequence (DNA): TGTGCCATCAGTCAGGGACGGGACACCGGGGAGCTGTTTTTT. Encoded protein: CAISQGRDTGELFF.

In its sample, this clonotype was seen many times. The CDR3 spells CASNMGQLVYEQYF. In nucleotides, the CDR3 is TGTGCCAGCAACATGGGACAGTTGGTCTACGAGCAGTACTTC. The rearrangement joins TRBV2 to TRBJ2-7; 7 nucleotides match TRBD1. The germline CDR1 and CDR2 sequences are SNHLY and FYNNEI. The CDR3 sequence is 14 residues long. With V trimmed by 7 bases and J by 3 bases, 9 bases remained unmatched. Variable domain in full (rest from reference TRBV2 and TRBJ2-7): EPEVTQTPSHQVTQMGQEVILRCVPISNHLYFYWYRQILGQKVEFLVSFYNNEISEKSEIFDDQFSVERPDGSNFTLKIRSTKLEDSAMYFCASNMGQLVYEQYFGPGTRLTVT.